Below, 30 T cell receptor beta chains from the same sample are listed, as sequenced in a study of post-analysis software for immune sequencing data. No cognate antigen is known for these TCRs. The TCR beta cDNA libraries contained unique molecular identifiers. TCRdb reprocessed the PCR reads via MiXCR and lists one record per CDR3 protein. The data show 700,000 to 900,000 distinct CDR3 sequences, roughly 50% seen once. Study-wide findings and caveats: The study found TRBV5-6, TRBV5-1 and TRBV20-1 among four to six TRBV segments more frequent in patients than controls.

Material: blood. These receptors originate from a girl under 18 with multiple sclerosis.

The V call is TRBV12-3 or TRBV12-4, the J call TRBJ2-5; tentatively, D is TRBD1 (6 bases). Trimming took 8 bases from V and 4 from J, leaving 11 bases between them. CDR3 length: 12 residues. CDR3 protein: CASSTGRETQYF. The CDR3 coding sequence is TGTGCCAGCTCTACAGGGAGAGAGACCCAGTACTTC.

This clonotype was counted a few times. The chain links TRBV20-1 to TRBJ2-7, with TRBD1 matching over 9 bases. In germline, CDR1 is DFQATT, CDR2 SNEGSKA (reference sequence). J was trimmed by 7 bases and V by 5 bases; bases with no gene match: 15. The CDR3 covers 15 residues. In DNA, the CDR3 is TGCAGTGCTCCTCGCGCCGGGACAGGGACTTTTGAGCAGTACTTC. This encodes CSAPRAGTGTFEQYF.

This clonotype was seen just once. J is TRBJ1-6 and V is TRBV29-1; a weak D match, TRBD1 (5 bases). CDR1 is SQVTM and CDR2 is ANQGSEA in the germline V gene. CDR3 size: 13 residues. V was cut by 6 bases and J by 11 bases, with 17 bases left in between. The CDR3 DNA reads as TGCAGCGTGGTCGGGGGAGTGGGGCCACCCCTCCACTTT. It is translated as CSVVGGVGPPLHF.

The CDR3 loop is CASSYGWRDSYEQYF. The DNA for the CDR3 is TGTGCCAGCAGTTACGGTTGGCGAGACTCCTACGAGCAGTACTTC. J is TRBJ2-7 and V is TRBV6-2 or TRBV6-3, with D unclear. The V end lost 2 bases, the J end lost 0 bases, and 11 bases lay between the germline ends. Germline V gene data show CDR1 as MNHEY and CDR2 as SVGEGT. The CDR3 spans 15 residues.

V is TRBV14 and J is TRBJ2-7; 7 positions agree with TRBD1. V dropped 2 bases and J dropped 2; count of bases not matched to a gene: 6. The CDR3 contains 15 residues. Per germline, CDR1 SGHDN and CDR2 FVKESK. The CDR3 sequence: CASSQLGTAAYEQYF. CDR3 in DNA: TGTGCCAGCAGCCAACTCGGGACAGCCGCCTACGAGCAGTACTTC.

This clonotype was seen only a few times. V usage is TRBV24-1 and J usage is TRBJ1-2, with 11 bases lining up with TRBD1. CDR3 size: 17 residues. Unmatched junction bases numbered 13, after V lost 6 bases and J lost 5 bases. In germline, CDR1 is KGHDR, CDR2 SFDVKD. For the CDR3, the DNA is TGTGCCACCAGTTACCCTATAGGACAGGGGGCGCGGTATGGCTACACCTTC. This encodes CATSYPIGQGARYGYTF.

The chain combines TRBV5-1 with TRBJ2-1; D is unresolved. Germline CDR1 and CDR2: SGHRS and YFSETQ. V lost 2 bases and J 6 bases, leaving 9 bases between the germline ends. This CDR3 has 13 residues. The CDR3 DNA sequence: TGCGCCAGCAGCTTTAGTATTGGCAATGAGCAGTTCTTC. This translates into CASSFSIGNEQFF.

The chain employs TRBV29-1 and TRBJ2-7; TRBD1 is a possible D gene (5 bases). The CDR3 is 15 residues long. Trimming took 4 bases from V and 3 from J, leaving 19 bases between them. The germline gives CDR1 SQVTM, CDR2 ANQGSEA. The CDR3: CSVVGERSNFYEQYF. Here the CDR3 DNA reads TGCAGCGTTGTAGGGGAAAGATCAAATTTCTACGAGCAGTACTTC.

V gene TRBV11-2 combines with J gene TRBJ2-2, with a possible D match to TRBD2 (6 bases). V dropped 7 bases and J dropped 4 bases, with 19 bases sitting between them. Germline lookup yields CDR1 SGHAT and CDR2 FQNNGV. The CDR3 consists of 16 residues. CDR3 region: CASTSFGGAATGELFF. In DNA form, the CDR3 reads TGTGCCAGCACCTCATTCGGAGGGGCCGCCACCGGGGAGCTGTTTTTT.

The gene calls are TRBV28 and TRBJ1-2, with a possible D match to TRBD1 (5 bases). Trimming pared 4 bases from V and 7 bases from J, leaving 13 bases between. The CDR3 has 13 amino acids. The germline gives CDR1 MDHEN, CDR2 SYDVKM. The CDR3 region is CASSWGRTLGYTF. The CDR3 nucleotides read TGTGCCAGCAGTTGGGGACGCACCCTTGGCTACACCTTC.

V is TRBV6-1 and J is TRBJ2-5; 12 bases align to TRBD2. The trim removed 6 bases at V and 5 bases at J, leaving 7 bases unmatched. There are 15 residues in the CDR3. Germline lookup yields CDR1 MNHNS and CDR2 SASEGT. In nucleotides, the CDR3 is TGTGCCAGCAGCTCTAGCGGGAGGGCCTGGGAGACCCAGTACTTC. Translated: CASSSSGRAWETQYF.

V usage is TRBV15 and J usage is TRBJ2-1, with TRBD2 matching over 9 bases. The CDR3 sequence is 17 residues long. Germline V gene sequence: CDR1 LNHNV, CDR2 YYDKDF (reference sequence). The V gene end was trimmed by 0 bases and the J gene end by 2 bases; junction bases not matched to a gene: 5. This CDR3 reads CATSRDTPSGAYNEQFF. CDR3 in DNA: TGTGCCACCAGCAGAGATACCCCTAGCGGGGCCTACAATGAGCAGTTCTTC. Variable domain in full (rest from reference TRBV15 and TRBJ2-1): DAMVIQNPRYQVTQFGKPVTLSCSQTLNHNVMYWYQQKSSQAPKLLFHYYDKDFNNEADTPDNFQSRRPNTSFCFLDIRSPGLGDTAMYLCATSRDTPSGAYNEQFFGPGTRLTVL.

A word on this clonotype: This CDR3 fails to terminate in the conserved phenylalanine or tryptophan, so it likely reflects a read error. This CDR3 is CASSLAGLADSTDTQYL. The CDR3 DNA reads TGTGCCAGCAGCTTAGCGGGACTAGCGGATTCCACAGATACGCAGTATTTG. The genes are TRBV7-6 and TRBJ2-3, with 11 bases that match TRBD2. CDR3 size: 17 residues. Per the germline V gene, CDR1 is SGHVS and CDR2 is FNYEAQ. With 0 bases clipped from V and 2 bases from J, the junction kept 4 bases outside the gene matches.

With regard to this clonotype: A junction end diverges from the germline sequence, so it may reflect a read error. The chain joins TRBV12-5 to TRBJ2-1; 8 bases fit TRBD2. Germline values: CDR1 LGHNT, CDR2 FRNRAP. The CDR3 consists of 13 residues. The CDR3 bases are TGTGCTGGTGGTCGGTACGGGAGGGCTGGGCAGTTCTTC. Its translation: CAGGRYGRAGQFF. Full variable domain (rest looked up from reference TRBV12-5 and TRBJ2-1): DARVTQTPRHKVTEMGQEVTMRCQPILGHNTVFWYRQTMMQGLELLAYFRNRAPLDDSGMPKDRFSAEMPDATLATLKIQPSEPRDSAVYFCAGGRYGRAGQFFGPGTRLTVL.

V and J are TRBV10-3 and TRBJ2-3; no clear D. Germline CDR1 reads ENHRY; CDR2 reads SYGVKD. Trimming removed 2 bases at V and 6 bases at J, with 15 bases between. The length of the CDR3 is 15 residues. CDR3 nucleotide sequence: TGTGCCATCAGTGAGGGTCCGCGGAAAGACGATACGCAGTATTTT. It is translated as CAISEGPRKDDTQYF.

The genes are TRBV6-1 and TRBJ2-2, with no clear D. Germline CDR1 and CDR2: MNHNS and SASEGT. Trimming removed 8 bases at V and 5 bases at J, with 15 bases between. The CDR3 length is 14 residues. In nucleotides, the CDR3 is TGTGCCAGCTTAAGCCCGCTTCCAACCGGGGAGCTGTTTTTT. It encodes CASLSPLPTGELFF.

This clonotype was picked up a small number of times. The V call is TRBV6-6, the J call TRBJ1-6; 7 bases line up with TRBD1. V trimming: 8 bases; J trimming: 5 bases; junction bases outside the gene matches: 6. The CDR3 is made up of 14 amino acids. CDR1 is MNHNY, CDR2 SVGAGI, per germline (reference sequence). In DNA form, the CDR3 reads TGTGCCAGCCGACAGGGAACGAATAATTCACCCCTCCACTTT. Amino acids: CASRQGTNNSPLHF.

As DNA, the CDR3 is TGTGCCAGCAGCTTTAGCGGGATCAACACAGATACGCAGTATTTT. Residues: CASSFSGINTDTQYF. V usage is TRBV5-6 and J usage is TRBJ2-3; 8 nucleotides align to TRBD2. This CDR3 comprises 15 residues. Germline trimming cut 2 bases from V and 2 bases from J; bases unmatched to any gene: 4. From germline, CDR1 is SGHDT and CDR2 YYEEEE. Drawing the rest from reference TRBV5-6 and TRBJ2-3, the complete variable domain is DAGVTQSPTHLIKTRGQQVTLRCSPKSGHDTVSWYQQALGQGPQFIFQYYEEEERQRGNFPDRFSGHQFPNYSSELNVNALLLGDSALYLCASSFSGINTDTQYFGPGTRLTVL.

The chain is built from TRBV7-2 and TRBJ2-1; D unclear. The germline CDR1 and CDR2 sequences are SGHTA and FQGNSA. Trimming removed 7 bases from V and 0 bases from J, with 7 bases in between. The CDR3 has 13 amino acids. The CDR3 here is CASNSLSYNEQFF. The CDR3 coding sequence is TGTGCCAGCAACTCCCTCTCCTACAATGAGCAGTTCTTC.

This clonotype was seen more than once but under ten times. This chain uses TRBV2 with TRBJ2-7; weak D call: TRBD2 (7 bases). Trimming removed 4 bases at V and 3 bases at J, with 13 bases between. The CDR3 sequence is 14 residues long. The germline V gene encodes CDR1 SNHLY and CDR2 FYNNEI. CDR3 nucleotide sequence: TGTGCCAGCAGTGCTAGCGGACAGATCTACGAGCAGTACTTC. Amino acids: CASSASGQIYEQYF. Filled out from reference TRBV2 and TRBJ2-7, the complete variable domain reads EPEVTQTPSHQVTQMGQEVILRCVPISNHLYFYWYRQILGQKVEFLVSFYNNEISEKSEIFDDQFSVERPDGSNFTLKIRSTKLEDSAMYFCASSASGQIYEQYFGPGTRLTVT.

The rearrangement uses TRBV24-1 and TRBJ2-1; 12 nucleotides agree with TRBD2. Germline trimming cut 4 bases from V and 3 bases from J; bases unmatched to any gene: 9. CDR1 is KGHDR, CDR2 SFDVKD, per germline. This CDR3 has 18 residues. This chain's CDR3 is CATSDSLLAGGLYNEQFF. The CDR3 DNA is TGTGCCACCAGTGACTCACTCCTAGCGGGGGGGCTCTACAATGAGCAGTTCTTC.

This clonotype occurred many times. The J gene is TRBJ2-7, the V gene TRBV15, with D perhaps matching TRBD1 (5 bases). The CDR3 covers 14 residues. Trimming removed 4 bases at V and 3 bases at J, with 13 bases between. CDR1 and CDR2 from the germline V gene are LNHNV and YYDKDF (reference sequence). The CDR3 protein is CATSTPGHYYEQYF. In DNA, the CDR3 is TGTGCCACCAGCACCCCTGGACATTACTACGAGCAGTACTTC.

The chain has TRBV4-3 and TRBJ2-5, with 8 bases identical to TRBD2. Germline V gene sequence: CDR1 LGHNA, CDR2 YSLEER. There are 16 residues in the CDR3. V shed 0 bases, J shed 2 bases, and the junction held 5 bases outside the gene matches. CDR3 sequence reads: CASSQELAATQETQYF. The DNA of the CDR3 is TGCGCCAGCAGCCAAGAACTAGCGGCAACACAAGAGACCCAGTACTTC.

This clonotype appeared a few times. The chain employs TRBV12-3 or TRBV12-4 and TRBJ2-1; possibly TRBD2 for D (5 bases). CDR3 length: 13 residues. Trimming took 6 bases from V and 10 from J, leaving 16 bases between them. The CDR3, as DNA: TGTGCCAGCAGCTCCCCCCCATTAGCGGAGCAGTTCTTC. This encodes CASSSPPLAEQFF.

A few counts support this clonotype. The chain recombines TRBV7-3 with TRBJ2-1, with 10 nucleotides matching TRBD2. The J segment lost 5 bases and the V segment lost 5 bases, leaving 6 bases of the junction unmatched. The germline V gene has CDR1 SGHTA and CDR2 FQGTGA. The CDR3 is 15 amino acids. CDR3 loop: CASSRGLAANNEQFF. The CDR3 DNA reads TGTGCCAGCAGCCGTGGACTAGCGGCTAACAATGAGCAGTTCTTC.

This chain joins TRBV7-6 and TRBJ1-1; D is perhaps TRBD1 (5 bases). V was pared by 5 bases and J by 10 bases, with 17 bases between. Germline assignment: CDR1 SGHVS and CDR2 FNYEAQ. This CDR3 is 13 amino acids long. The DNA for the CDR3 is TGTGCCAGCAGCCCCCAGCTGGGGGAGGGAGCTTTCTTT. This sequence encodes CASSPQLGEGAFF. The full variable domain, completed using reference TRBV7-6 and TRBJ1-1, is GAGVSQSPRYKVTKRGQDVALRCDPISGHVSLYWYRQALGQGPEFLTYFNYEAQQDKSGLPNDRFSAERPEGSISTLTIQRTEQRDSAMYRCASSPQLGEGAFFGQGTRLTVV.

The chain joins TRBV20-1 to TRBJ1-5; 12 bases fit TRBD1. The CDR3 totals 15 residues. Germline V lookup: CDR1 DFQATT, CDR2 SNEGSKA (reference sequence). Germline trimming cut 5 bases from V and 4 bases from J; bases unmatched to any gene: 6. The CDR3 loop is CSARGDRGLNQPQHF. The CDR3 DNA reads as TGCAGTGCTCGGGGGGACAGGGGGCTTAATCAGCCCCAGCATTTT.

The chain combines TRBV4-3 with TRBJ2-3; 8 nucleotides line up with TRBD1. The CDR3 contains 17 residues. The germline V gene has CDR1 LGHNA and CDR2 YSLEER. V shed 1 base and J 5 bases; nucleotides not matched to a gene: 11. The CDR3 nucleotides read TGCGCCAGCAGCCAAGGTTTTGGCCAGGGGGCCGGAGATACGCAGTATTTT. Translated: CASSQGFGQGAGDTQYF.

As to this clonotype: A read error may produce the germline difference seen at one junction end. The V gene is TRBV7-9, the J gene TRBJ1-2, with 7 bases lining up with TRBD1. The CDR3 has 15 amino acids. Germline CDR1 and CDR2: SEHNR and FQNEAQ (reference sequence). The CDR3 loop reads CASSLVQGISYGHTF. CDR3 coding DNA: TGTGCCAGCAGCTTAGTACAGGGGATCTCCTATGGCCACACCTTC.

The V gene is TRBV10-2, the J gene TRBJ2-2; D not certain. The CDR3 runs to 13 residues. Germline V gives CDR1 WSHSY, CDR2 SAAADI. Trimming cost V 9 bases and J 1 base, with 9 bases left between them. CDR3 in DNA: TGCGCCAGGCCGCCGAGGAACACCGGGGAGCTGTTTTTT. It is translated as CARPPRNTGELFF.